Listed below are T cell receptor beta chains from one sample, sequenced in a study of T cell responses to AZD1222 COVID-19 vaccine. Assay: immunoSEQ multiplex PCR; the TCRdb copy retains only in-frame clones and omits some. Of roughly 100,000 clones listed, roughly 89% are singletons. The source was peripheral blood, collected 28 days after the second AZD1222 dose. These receptors were obtained from an adult who received the AZD1222 COVID-19 vaccine. The CDR3 runs from the conserved cysteine through the conserved F or W. A D gene is named only where the DNA matches it firmly. A clone size is listed for some rows: how often the clone was seen (once, few, many), or a class if it is expanded.

TGTGCCAGCAGCTTTGGAGATTTCACAGATACGCAGTATTTT,CASSFGDFTDTQYF,.,.,TRBV5-4,TRBJ2-3
TGTGCCAGCAGCTTAGCCACAGGCACAGATACGCAGTATTTT,CASSLATGTDTQYF,.,.,TRBV7-9,TRBJ2-3
TGTGCCGGCAGTACGACTAACACTGAAGCTTTCTTT,CAGSTTNTEAFF,.,.,TRBV28,TRBJ1-1
TGTGCCAGTAGTTCGGGACAGGTTGCCTCTGGGGCCAACGTCCTGACTTTC,CASSSGQVASGANVLTF,.,TRBD1,TRBV19,TRBJ2-6
TGTGCCAGTAGGGCGTTGGGGGAAGAGACCCAGTACTTC,CASRALGEETQYF,.,.,TRBV19,TRBJ2-5
TGCGCCAGCAGCCAAATGGGGGGGGGCTCCTACGAGCAGTACTTC,CASSQMGGGSYEQYF,.,TRBD2,TRBV4-1,TRBJ2-7
TGCGCCAGCAGCCAAGAAGGGACCTCTTGGGGCACTGAAGCTTTCTTT,CASSQEGTSWGTEAFF,once,.,TRBV4-1,TRBJ1-1
TGTGCCAGCAGTTTTGGGGAGGGGGCCGAAGCTTTCTTT,CASSFGEGAEAFF,.,TRBD1,TRBV6-4,TRBJ1-1
TGTGCCAGCAGCCAAGATAGGGGACAGCTTCTCTCTGGGGCCAACGTCCTGACTTTC,CASSQDRGQLLSGANVLTF,.,TRBD1,TRBV14,TRBJ2-6
TGTGCCAGCAGCGTAGAACAGGTAGAAAAGACCCAGTACTTC,CASSVEQVEKTQYF,.,.,TRBV9,TRBJ2-5
TGTGCCAGCAGCCCGGGACTAGAGCTTTTCTACGAGCAGTACTTC,CASSPGLELFYEQYF,.,TRBD2,TRBV6-2/TRBV6-3,TRBJ2-7
TGTGCCAGCCGCGGGAACATTATAGCCAAAAACATTCAGTACTTC,CASRGNIIAKNIQYF,.,.,TRBV6-5,TRBJ2-4
TGTGCCAGCAGCTTGATGGGACGCGAAAAACTGTTTTTT,CASSLMGREKLFF,.,.,TRBV5-4,TRBJ1-4
TGTGCCAGCTCACCGCAGTACCAGGGGAGCTCTGGAAACACCATATATTTT,CASSPQYQGSSGNTIYF,.,.,TRBV18,TRBJ1-3
TGTGCCAGCAGCTTAGACTCAGTGTACAATGAGCAGTTCTTC,CASSLDSVYNEQFF,.,.,TRBV7-3,TRBJ2-1
TGCGCCAGCAGTTGGGCGGGGCAAGAGACCCAGTACTTC,CASSWAGQETQYF,.,.,TRBV10-2,TRBJ2-5
TGTGCCAGCAGCTTAGGTCCGAACTACGAGCAGTACTTC,CASSLGPNYEQYF,.,.,TRBV7-3,TRBJ2-7
TGCAGCGGGAGACAGGGCTCTGGAAACACCATATATTTT,CSGRQGSGNTIYF,.,TRBD1,TRBV29-1,TRBJ1-3
TGTGCCAGCAGTTTCCCAGGGGGGCAAGAGACCCAGTACTTC,CASSFPGGQETQYF,.,.,TRBV28,TRBJ2-5
TGCGCCAGCAGCCGATACGGCTCCTACGAGCAGTACTTC,CASSRYGSYEQYF,.,.,TRBV5-1,TRBJ2-7
TGTGCCAGCAGAACCTCAGGAAGTTATGAGCAGTTCTTC,CASRTSGSYEQFF,.,.,TRBV6-5,TRBJ2-1
TGTGCCAGTAGTATGGGGACAGGAGGTGTTTTCTTT,CASSMGTGGVFF,.,TRBD1,TRBV19,TRBJ1-1
TGTGCCAGCAGTTTACGGCCCCCTAATAGGCCTGAAGCTTTCTTT,CASSLRPPNRPEAFF,once,.,TRBV28,TRBJ1-1
TGCAGCGTTGAGTATACCTACGAGCAGTACTTC,CSVEYTYEQYF,.,.,TRBV29-1,TRBJ2-7
TGCGCCAGCAGCTTTCCCCGCGACACCGGGGAGCTGTTTTTT,CASSFPRDTGELFF,.,.,TRBV5-1,TRBJ2-2
TGTGCCAGCAGTGAACTTTGGGGGCCGGGCGAGCAGTACTTC,CASSELWGPGEQYF,.,.,TRBV6-1,TRBJ2-7
TGTGCCAGCAGCCCGGCAACAGGGGGCGTGAACACCGGGGAGCTGTTTTTT,CASSPATGGVNTGELFF,.,TRBD1,TRBV5-4,TRBJ2-2
TGCGCCAGCAGGCAGAACACAGATACGCAGTATTTT,CASRQNTDTQYF,.,.,TRBV5-1,TRBJ2-3
TGTGCCAGCAGCTTAGGTGGGACAAACACCGGGGAGCTGTTTTTT,CASSLGGTNTGELFF,.,.,TRBV7-9,TRBJ2-2
TGTGCCAGCAGCCCGGGACAGGGAGGAACTAATGAAAAACTGTTTTTT,CASSPGQGGTNEKLFF,.,TRBD1,TRBV7-6,TRBJ1-4
TGTGCCAGCACCTTCCTAGGTACCGGGGAGCTGTTTTTT,CASTFLGTGELFF,.,.,TRBV5-4,TRBJ2-2
TGTGCCACCACACCCGGACAGGGTGAAGTCGGCAATCAGCCCCAGCATTTT,CATTPGQGEVGNQPQHF,.,TRBD1,TRBV24-1,TRBJ1-5
TGTGCCAGCAGCCCAAGACTAGCGGGAGGGTATCGGGAGCAGTACTTC,CASSPRLAGGYREQYF,.,TRBD2,TRBV7-6,TRBJ2-7
TGTGCCAGCACCAAACCAACCGGGGCAGGGAACACCGGGGAGCTGTTTTTT,CASTKPTGAGNTGELFF,.,.,TRBV13,TRBJ2-2
TGTGCCAGCAGCTTCAGACTAGCGGGAGACGAGACCCAGTACTTC,CASSFRLAGDETQYF,.,TRBD2,TRBV7-2,TRBJ2-5
TGTGCCGCCCGGACGGATCCGGCAGATACGCAGTATTTT,CAARTDPADTQYF,.,.,TRBV10-3,TRBJ2-3
TGTGCCAGCAGCCGCAACGCGAACACCGGGGAGCTGTTTTTT,CASSRNANTGELFF,.,.,TRBV11-2,TRBJ2-2
TGTGCCAGCTCACCACCACAGGTAACGAGCGGCTACACCTTC,CASSPPQVTSGYTF,few,.,TRBV18,TRBJ1-2
TGTGCCAGCTCACCGGGGACAGGGGGCAATTCACCCCTCCACTTT,CASSPGTGGNSPLHF,.,TRBD1,TRBV18,TRBJ1-6
TGCGCCAGCAGCCAAGGGAGTCCCACTAGCGGGTCCTACAATGAGCAGTTCTTC,CASSQGSPTSGSYNEQFF,.,TRBD2,TRBV4-1,TRBJ2-1
TGTGCCAGCAGTTCGGGACAGGGGATAGATCGGCAGTTCTTC,CASSSGQGIDRQFF,.,TRBD1,TRBV6-5,TRBJ2-1
TGTGCCAGCAGCTTTCGGACTAGCGGGAGGCAAGAGACCCAGTACTTC,CASSFRTSGRQETQYF,once,TRBD2,TRBV3-1/TRBV3-2,TRBJ2-5
TGTGCCAGCAATACAGGGTTCTATGGCTACACCTTC,CASNTGFYGYTF,few,.,TRBV2,TRBJ1-2
TGTGCCACTTCGACAGGGTTCACAGATACGCAGTATTTT,CATSTGFTDTQYF,.,TRBD1,TRBV12-3/TRBV12-4,TRBJ2-3
TGTGCCAGTAGGTGGATGATGAACACTGAAGCTTTCTTT,CASRWMMNTEAFF,.,.,TRBV19,TRBJ1-1
TGTGCCAGTAGCGAGTCCGGGACAGGTCCTTACGAGCAGTACTTC,CASSESGTGPYEQYF,.,TRBD1,TRBV19,TRBJ2-7
TGCGCCAGCAGCAAGGGACAGGGGGCCTTTCAGAGCACTGAAGCTTTCTTT,CASSKGQGAFQSTEAFF,.,TRBD1,TRBV5-1,TRBJ1-1
TGTGCCAGCAGCCGAACTGGGGGGGACACTGAAGCTTTCTTT,CASSRTGGDTEAFF,.,.,TRBV3-1/TRBV3-2,TRBJ1-1
TGTGCCAGCAGCTTAGGAGGTAAACTATACAATGAGCAGTTCTTC,CASSLGGKLYNEQFF,.,.,TRBV5-4,TRBJ2-1
TGTGCCAGCAGCTTAGCCCCAACAGGGGGCAGGGATGAAGCTTTCTTT,CASSLAPTGGRDEAFF,.,TRBD1,TRBV7-6,TRBJ1-1
TGTGCCAGCAGTGGAAGGACAGTCCCCTCTGGGGCCAACGTCCTGACTTTC,CASSGRTVPSGANVLTF,once,.,TRBV2,TRBJ2-6
TGTGCCAGCAGCTTCCCCAGGGAGAATTCACCCCTCCACTTT,CASSFPRENSPLHF,.,.,TRBV7-2,TRBJ1-6
TGTGCCAGCAGGGGGACAGGGGGATCGGATGGCTACACCTTC,CASRGTGGSDGYTF,.,TRBD1,TRBV5-6,TRBJ1-2
TGTGCCAGCAGTCCGGGACTAGCGGGAATGGATACGCAGTATTTT,CASSPGLAGMDTQYF,.,TRBD2,TRBV6-4,TRBJ2-3
TGTGCCAGCAGCCAAGATCCCGACGCCCGGGGGACTGAAGCTTTCTTT,CASSQDPDARGTEAFF,.,.,TRBV3-1/TRBV3-2,TRBJ1-1
TGTGCCAGCAGCTTACAGGTTTCCCTTTACGAGCAGTACTTC,CASSLQVSLYEQYF,few,.,TRBV5-5,TRBJ2-7
TGTGCCAGCAGCTTATGGTCAGGTGGCAATCAGCCCCAGCATTTT,CASSLWSGGNQPQHF,few,.,TRBV7-2,TRBJ1-5
TGTGCCACCAGCAGAGAGTATACGGGGATTGGGGACTTC,CATSREYTGIGDF,.,.,TRBV15,TRBJ2-7
TGCAGCGTCGGACAGGGGAGAGGTAGTGAAGCTTTCTTT,CSVGQGRGSEAFF,.,TRBD1,TRBV29-1,TRBJ1-1